The next 12 T cell receptor beta chains were all read from a single sample in a study of shared clonotypes between healthy human individuals. Sequenced by immunoSEQ multiplex PCR; TCRdb stores in-frame clones only, minus some. The sample contains some 500,000 clones, around 79% of which appear only once. Sequencing input: PBMCs. Receptors were obtained from a woman between 35 and 50 years old in good health. Some clones in this sample may be carry-over from other donors' samples.

This sequence joins TRBV5-1 and TRBJ2-1; 8 bases align to TRBD2. Trimming took 0 bases from V and 2 from J; bases not matched to a gene: 4. Germline lookup yields CDR1 SGHRS and CDR2 YFSETQ. The CDR3 has 16 amino acids. CDR3 in amino acids: CASSLDVAGTYNEQFF. The DNA for the CDR3 is TGCGCCAGCAGCTTGGATGTAGCGGGAACCTACAATGAGCAGTTCTTC. Drawing the rest from reference TRBV5-1 and TRBJ2-1, the complete variable domain is KAGVTQTPRYLIKTRGQQVTLSCSPISGHRSVSWYQQTPGQGLQFLFEYFSETQRNKGNFPGRFSGRQFSNSRSEMNVSTLELGDSALYLCASSLDVAGTYNEQFFGPGTRLTVL.

CDR3 residues: CAGLRSGRAPILYNEQFF. In nucleotides, the CDR3 is TGTGCCGGTCTGAGGAGCGGGAGGGCCCCTATTTTATACAATGAGCAGTTCTTC. The chain employs TRBV7-9 and TRBJ2-1, with 10 nucleotides matching TRBD2. CDR1 and CDR2 (germline): SEHNR, FQNEAQ (reference sequence). The CDR3 runs to 18 residues. J lost 4 bases, V lost 11 bases, and 20 bases had no gene match.

The rearrangement links TRBV5-4 to TRBJ2-5; 8 bases align to TRBD1. Germline lookup yields CDR1 SGHNT and CDR2 YYREEE (reference sequence). The V and J ends lost 0 bases and 5 bases, in that order; junction bases with no gene match: 6. The CDR3 loop spans 15 amino acids. CDR3 loop: CASSLDGPGGETQYF. CDR3 in DNA: TGTGCCAGCAGCTTGGATGGTCCAGGGGGCGAGACCCAGTACTTC.

The chain carries TRBV5-1 and TRBJ2-2; possibly TRBD1 or TRBD2 for D (5 bases each). The V end was cut by 5 bases, the J end by 0 bases, with 8 bases between. The germline CDR1 and CDR2 sequences are SGHRS and YFSETQ. There are 14 residues in the CDR3. The CDR3 nucleotides read TGCGCCAGCAGGGGGGATTCGAACACCGGGGAGCTGTTTTTT. It yields the protein CASRGDSNTGELFF.

The chain combines TRBV27 with TRBJ1-2; no definite D call. V lost 4 bases and J 2 bases, leaving 23 bases between the germline ends. The germline V gene has CDR1 MNHEY and CDR2 SMNVEV (reference sequence). The CDR3 is 18 residues long. CDR3: CASSWLRAEPTTNYGYTF. The CDR3 bases are TGTGCCAGCAGTTGGCTGCGGGCAGAACCCACAACAAACTATGGCTACACCTTC.

The chain has TRBV30 and TRBJ1-6; D not resolved. The germline V gene encodes CDR1 GTSNPN and CDR2 SVGIG (reference sequence). Between the trimmed V and J ends, which lost 4 bases and 1 base, there was a span of 5 bases. The CDR3 runs to 13 residues. The CDR3 DNA follows: TGTGCCTGGAAATCTTCCTATAATTCACCCCTCCACTTT. Amino acid sequence: CAWKSSYNSPLHF. Variable domain in full (rest from reference TRBV30 and TRBJ1-6): SQTIHQWPATLVQPVGSPLSLECTVEGTSNPNLYWYRQAAGRGLQLLFYSVGIGQISSEVPQNLSASRPQDRQFILSSKKLLLSDSGFYLCAWKSSYNSPLHFGNGTRLTVT.

A note on this clone: A much larger clonotype is one base distant, so this may be a read error. The chain links TRBV4-2 to TRBJ2-6; no definite D call. V lost 6 bases to trimming and J lost 0 bases, with 3 bases between them. The CDR3 is 13 amino acids. Looked up from germline, CDR1 is LGHNA and CDR2 is YNFKEQ. The CDR3 reads CASSPSGANVLTF. CDR3 bases: TGTGCCAGCAGTCCCTCTGGGGCCAACGTCCTGACTTTC.

There are a few counts of this clone. The chain carries TRBV7-9 and TRBJ2-3; 7 bases are a match to TRBD1. Trimming cost V 5 bases and J 5 bases; bases outside gene matches: 7. Germline lookup yields CDR1 SEHNR and CDR2 FQNEAQ (reference sequence). The CDR3 runs 14 residues. DNA for the CDR3: TGTGCCAGCAGCAGCCAGGGGGTGAGAGATACGCAGTATTTT. Amino acids: CASSSQGVRDTQYF.

The chain recombines TRBV7-9 with TRBJ1-1; D is ambiguous. Germline CDR1 reads SEHNR; CDR2 reads FQNEAQ (reference sequence). With 2 bases removed from V and 5 bases from J, the gap between germline ends came to 9 bases. This CDR3 is built from 13 residues. Written as DNA, the CDR3 is TGTGCCAGCAGCTTAAGCGAGGGAACTGAAGCTTTCTTT. Amino acids: CASSLSEGTEAFF.

The rearrangement uses TRBV6-6 and TRBJ2-7; 13 nucleotides match TRBD2. The CDR3 has 15 residues. V gave up 5 bases and J gave up 4 bases; unmatched junction bases: 5. Germline loops: CDR1 MNHNY, CDR2 SVGAGI (reference sequence). The CDR3 DNA reads TGTGCCAGCAGTCGGACTAGCGGGAGAGTTTACGAGCAGTACTTC. Translated, it gives CASSRTSGRVYEQYF.

The rearrangement links TRBV6-6 to TRBJ2-1; 11 bases fit TRBD2. CDR3 size: 16 residues. The junction had 5 bases not matched to a gene; V was cut back by 0 bases and J by 7 bases. The germline gives CDR1 MNHNY, CDR2 SVGAGI (reference sequence). CDR3: CASSYSAASGRNEQFF. The DNA of the CDR3 is TGTGCCAGCAGTTACTCGGCTGCTAGCGGGAGGAATGAGCAGTTCTTC.

The rearrangement uses TRBV27 and TRBJ1-1; D may be TRBD1 (5 bases). CDR3 size: 15 residues. Germline CDR1 MNHEY, CDR2 SMNVEV (reference sequence). V was pared by 7 bases and J by 3 bases, with 18 bases between. Written as DNA, the CDR3 is TGTGCCAGCACCCGAAATGGGGGTAGGGACACTGAAGCTTTCTTT. It encodes CASTRNGGRDTEAFF.